These 17 T cell receptor beta chains were all obtained from the same sample, sequenced in a study of T cell responses to AZD1222 COVID-19 vaccine. Libraries were prepared by immunoSEQ multiplex PCR; TCRdb keeps only in-frame clonotypes and omits some of them. The data show some 61,000 clones, roughly nine tenths seen once. The sequencing here drew on peripheral blood, taken on day 0 of AZD1222 vaccination. These receptors all come from an adult in good health.

The gene calls are TRBV11-2 and TRBJ2-1; 7 bases fit TRBD1. J gave up 0 bases and V 3 bases, and 8 bases lay outside the gene matches. Germline lookup yields CDR1 SGHAT and CDR2 FQNNGV. The CDR3 covers 17 residues. CDR3 sequence reads: CASSFPDRPSSYNEQFF. The CDR3 region has the DNA TGTGCCAGCAGCTTCCCGGACAGGCCGAGCTCCTACAATGAGCAGTTCTTC.

The rearrangement joins TRBV18 to TRBJ1-5, with D perhaps TRBD1 (5 bases). The V and J ends lost 2 bases and 5 bases respectively, with 10 bases between them. CDR3 length: 14 residues. Germline-derived CDR1 and CDR2 are KGHSH and LQKENI. Here the CDR3 reads CASSPSGAYQPQHF. CDR3 DNA sequence: TGTGCCAGCTCACCATCTGGGGCCTATCAGCCCCAGCATTTT.

This chain links TRBV30 with TRBJ1-4, with D perhaps matching TRBD1 (6 bases). Looked up from germline, CDR1 is GTSNPN and CDR2 is SVGIG (reference sequence). CDR3 length: 12 residues. The CDR3 protein is CAQGGFSEKLFF. CDR3 in DNA: TGTGCTCAAGGGGGGTTCAGTGAAAAACTGTTTTTT.

The chain employs TRBV4-1 and TRBJ1-3; D is undetermined. V was cut by 4 bases and J by 4 bases, with 5 bases left in between. Looked up from germline, CDR1 is MGHRA and CDR2 is YSYEKL. This CDR3 region has 12 residues. The CDR3 loop reads CASSRLGNTIYF. Here the CDR3 DNA reads TGCGCCAGCAGCCGTCTCGGAAACACCATATATTTT.

V gene TRBV19 combines with J gene TRBJ1-1; 7 bases align to TRBD1. The CDR3 has 15 amino acids. Germline CDR1 reads LNHDA; CDR2 reads SQIVND (reference sequence). V was clipped by 7 bases and J by 0 bases; unmatched bases: 8. CDR3 in DNA: TGTGCCAGTACCCGGACAGGCCGATTGAACACTGAAGCTTTCTTT. Encoded protein: CASTRTGRLNTEAFF.

Comment on this clone: Germline is not matched at one junction end, which may reflect a read error. This chain's CDR3 is CASSLWGGQNEQFF. The CDR3 DNA follows: TGTGCTAGCAGCTTATGGGGGGGACAGAATGAGCAGTTCTTC. The chain has TRBV7-7 and TRBJ2-1; D might be TRBD1 or TRBD2, each matching 7 bases. In germline, CDR1 is SSHAT, CDR2 FNYEAQ (reference sequence). The CDR3 has 14 amino acids.

The chain carries TRBV6-5 and TRBJ1-6, with a weak D call TRBD1 (5 bases). Trimming removed 6 bases from V and 6 bases from J, with 15 bases in between. CDR1 is MNHEY, CDR2 SVGAGI, per germline. The CDR3 spans 15 residues. CDR3 nucleotide sequence: TGTGCCAGCAGCGGGGGGGAGTGGTTTAATTCACCCCTCCACTTT. It translates to CASSGGEWFNSPLHF.

The genes are TRBV4-3 and TRBJ1-4; no clear D. The V gene lost 1 base and the J gene lost 8 bases, with 11 bases spanning the gap. This CDR3 spans 14 amino acids. CDR1 and CDR2 from the germline V gene are LGHNA and YSLEER. The CDR3 protein is CASSQGLPSEKLFF. In DNA form, the CDR3 reads TGCGCCAGCAGCCAAGGACTCCCTAGCGAAAAACTGTTTTTT.

The chain couples TRBV30 to TRBJ1-2, with 8 bases identical to TRBD1. CDR3 size: 14 residues. The germline CDR1 and CDR2 sequences are GTSNPN and SVGIG (reference sequence). V shed 0 bases, J shed 5 bases, and the junction held 5 bases outside the gene matches. The CDR3 loop is CAWSVPDRGYGYTF. The CDR3 DNA follows: TGTGCCTGGAGTGTACCCGACAGGGGATATGGCTACACCTTC.

V and J are TRBV27 and TRBJ2-3, with TRBD1 matching over 11 bases. With V trimmed by 2 bases and J by 4 bases, 5 bases remained unmatched. The CDR3 runs 16 residues. CDR1 is MNHEY, CDR2 SMNVEV, per germline (reference sequence). The CDR3 DNA reads as TGTGCCAGCAGTTTACCTCCGGGACAGGGGGCAGATACGCAGTATTTT. Its translation is CASSLPPGQGADTQYF.

The chain has TRBV5-6 and TRBJ1-5; 7 nucleotides line up with TRBD1. The V and J ends lost 4 bases and 10 bases, in that order; junction bases with no gene match: 8. Germline V gene data show CDR1 as SGHDT and CDR2 as YYEEEE. This CDR3 has 13 residues. The CDR3 nucleotides read TGTGCCAGCAGCACCCCAGGGGGAGAACCCCAGCATTTT. Its protein is CASSTPGGEPQHF.

The rearrangement links TRBV28 to TRBJ2-7; TRBD1 matches at 8 bases. Germline CDR1 MDHEN, CDR2 SYDVKM. This CDR3 region has 15 residues. The V gene end was trimmed by 8 bases and the J gene end by 3 bases; junction bases not matched to a gene: 12. The CDR3: CASSNLGTGHYEQYF. The CDR3 region has the DNA TGTGCCAGCTCCAACCTCGGGACAGGACACTACGAGCAGTACTTC.

The V and J genes are TRBV5-6 and TRBJ1-2; TRBD1 might be the D (6 bases). V lost 0 bases and J lost 2, with 8 bases in between. CDR1 is SGHDT, CDR2 YYEEEE, per germline. The CDR3 sequence is 14 residues long. CDR3 in amino acids: CASSLGGGNYGYTF. In DNA form, the CDR3 reads TGTGCCAGCAGCTTGGGAGGGGGAAACTATGGCTACACCTTC.

V and J are TRBV29-1 and TRBJ1-5; TRBD1 aligns across 7 bases. CDR3 length: 14 residues. Looked up from germline, CDR1 is SQVTM and CDR2 is ANQGSEA. The J segment lost 3 bases and the V segment lost 7 bases, leaving 9 bases of the junction unmatched. The CDR3: CSAMLRGNNQPQHF. The DNA of the CDR3 is TGCAGCGCAATGCTCAGGGGGAACAATCAGCCCCAGCATTTT.

This rearrangement joins TRBV19 to TRBJ1-1, with TRBD1 matching 8 bases. CDR3 length: 15 residues. Germline V gene data show CDR1 as LNHDA and CDR2 as SQIVND (reference sequence). The V and J ends lost 5 bases and 2 bases, in that order; junction bases with no gene match: 7. DNA for the CDR3: TGTGCCAGTAGTTACCCTCAGGGGGCAAACACTGAAGCTTTCTTT. Protein: CASSYPQGANTEAFF. The full variable domain, its missing parts supplied by reference TRBV19 and TRBJ1-1, is DGGITQSPKYLFRKEGQNVTLSCEQNLNHDAMYWYRQDPGQGLRLIYYSQIVNDFQKGDIAEGYSVSREKKESFPLTVTSAQKNPTAFYLCASSYPQGANTEAFFGQGTRLTVV.

The genes are TRBV5-1 and TRBJ2-7, with D tentatively TRBD1 (5 bases). The CDR3 contains 13 residues. Germline loops: CDR1 SGHRS, CDR2 YFSETQ. The V end lost 4 bases, the J end lost 0 bases, and 8 bases lay between the germline ends. CDR3 in DNA: TGCGCCAGCAGCAATCAGGGCTCCTACGAGCAGTACTTC. Its protein product is CASSNQGSYEQYF.

The chain carries TRBV6-5 and TRBJ2-5, with TRBD2 matching 10 bases. Germline V gene lookup returns CDR1 MNHEY and CDR2 SVGAGI. V lost 3 bases, J lost 5 bases, and 6 bases stayed unmatched. CDR3 length: 15 amino acids. As DNA, the CDR3 is TGTGCCAGCAGTTATCTAGCGGGAGTAGGGGAGACCCAGTACTTC. Translating it yields CASSYLAGVGETQYF.